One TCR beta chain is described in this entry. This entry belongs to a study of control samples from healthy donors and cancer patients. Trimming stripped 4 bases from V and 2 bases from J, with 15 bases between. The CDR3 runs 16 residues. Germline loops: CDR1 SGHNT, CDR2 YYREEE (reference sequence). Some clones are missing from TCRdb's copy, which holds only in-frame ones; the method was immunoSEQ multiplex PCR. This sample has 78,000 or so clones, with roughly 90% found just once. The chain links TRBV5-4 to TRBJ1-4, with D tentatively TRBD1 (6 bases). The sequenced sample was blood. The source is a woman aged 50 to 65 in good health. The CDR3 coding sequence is TGTGCCAGCAGCATCGAAGGGGGTACCACTAATGAAAAACTGTTTTTT. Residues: CASSIEGGTTNEKLFF.